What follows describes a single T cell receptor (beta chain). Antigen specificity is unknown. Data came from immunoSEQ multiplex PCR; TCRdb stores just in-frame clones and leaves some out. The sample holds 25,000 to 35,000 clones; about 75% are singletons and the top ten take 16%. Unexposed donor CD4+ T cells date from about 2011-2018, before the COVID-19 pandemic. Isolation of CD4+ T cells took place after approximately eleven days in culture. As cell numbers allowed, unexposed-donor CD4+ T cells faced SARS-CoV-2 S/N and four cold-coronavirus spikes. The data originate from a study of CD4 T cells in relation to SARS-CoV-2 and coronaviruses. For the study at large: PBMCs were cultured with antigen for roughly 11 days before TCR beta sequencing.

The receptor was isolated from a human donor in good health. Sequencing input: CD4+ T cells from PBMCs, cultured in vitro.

CDR3 nucleotide sequence: TGCGCCAGCAGCCAAGGACAACTAGCGGGGGCCCAACAGTTCTTC. Encoded protein: CASSQGQLAGAQQFF. This rearrangement joins TRBV4-1 to TRBJ2-1; TRBD2 agrees at 11 bases. This CDR3 has 15 residues. V shed 1 base, J shed 13 bases, and the junction held 9 bases outside the gene matches. Per germline, CDR1 MGHRA and CDR2 YSYEKL.